Below are 23 T cell receptor beta chains sequenced from a single sample in a study of patients and donors after allogeneic stem cell transplantation. TCRdb re-analysed the RT-PCR reads in MiXCR, keeping a single row per CDR3 protein. The sample consists of roughly 940,000 distinct CDR3 sequences, over 15% of them appearing once. Source material: blood, either unsorted or a sorted T cell fraction (not recorded which). Every receptor here comes from a human donor who was either an allogeneic HSCT recipient or a stem cell or donor lymphocyte infusion donor (not recorded which). It is not recorded whose cells these are; they may come from a transplant donor.

The sample holds many counts of this clonotype. The chain combines TRBV20-1 with TRBJ2-7; D may match TRBD1 or TRBD2 (5 bases each). Germline V gene lookup returns CDR1 DFQATT and CDR2 SNEGSKA (reference sequence). The V gene lost 1 base and the J gene lost 3 bases, with 10 bases spanning the gap. The CDR3 covers 13 residues. As DNA, the CDR3 is TGCAGTGCTAGAGGGGACGCAAGCTACGAGCAGTACTTC. As protein: CSARGDASYEQYF.

This clonotype showed up just a few times. The chain joins TRBV7-6 to TRBJ2-3; possibly TRBD2 for D (5 bases). Germline CDR1 reads SGHVS; CDR2 reads FNYEAQ. This CDR3 is 17 amino acids long. The ends were cut back, 5 bases at V and 2 bases at J, with 20 bases in the middle. This CDR3 reads CASSAEGPGSFTDTQYF. In nucleotides, the CDR3 is TGTGCCAGCAGCGCTGAAGGGCCGGGAAGTTTCACAGATACGCAGTATTTT.

This clonotype was counted between two and nine times. This chain links TRBV5-1 with TRBJ2-7; a weak D match, TRBD2 (9 bases). The germline V gene encodes CDR1 SGHRS and CDR2 YFSETQ. CDR3 size: 16 residues. V was pared by 5 bases and J by 4 bases, with 22 bases between. The chain's CDR3 is CASRSGTSRGLYEQYF. DNA for the CDR3: TGCGCCAGCAGATCCGGGACTAGCAGGGGGCTTTACGAGCAGTACTTC.

The chain links TRBV12-3 or TRBV12-4 to TRBJ2-1; TRBD2 matches at 11 bases. CDR3 length: 13 residues. The trim removed 8 bases at V and 12 bases at J, leaving 9 bases unmatched. The CDR3 DNA reads TGTGCCAGCGGATTAGCGGGGGGGCGGGGGCAGTTCTTC. It translates to CASGLAGGRGQFF.

There are a few counts of this clonotype. V and J are TRBV4-2 and TRBJ2-1; D possibly matches TRBD1 or TRBD2 (5 bases each). V was pared by 3 bases and J by 5 bases, with 17 bases between. CDR1 is LGHNA and CDR2 is YNFKEQ in the germline V gene. The CDR3 extends over 16 amino acids. CDR3 region: CASSHPPGTPDNEQFF. CDR3 nucleotides: TGTGCCAGCAGCCATCCACCCGGGACCCCCGACAATGAGCAGTTCTTC.

In this sample, this clonotype turned up a few times. The chain combines TRBV12-3 or TRBV12-4 with TRBJ2-5; 9 bases line up with TRBD2. Trimming cost V 2 bases and J 4 bases; bases outside gene matches: 8. CDR3 length: 16 residues. The chain's CDR3 is CASSLWGLAGGETQYF. The CDR3 DNA follows: TGTGCCAGCAGTTTATGGGGACTAGCCGGAGGAGAGACCCAGTACTTC.

This clonotype was seen a few times. This sequence joins TRBV6-1 and TRBJ2-2; a possible D gene is TRBD1 (6 bases). Per germline, CDR1 MNHNS and CDR2 SASEGT. This CDR3 is built from 13 residues. V lost 6 bases and J 6 bases, leaving 11 bases between the germline ends. The CDR3 is CASSRQAAGELFF. The CDR3 DNA is TGTGCCAGCAGCCGACAGGCGGCCGGGGAGCTGTTTTTT.

The gene calls are TRBV2 and TRBJ2-5; TRBD2 matches 11 bases. The CDR3 consists of 15 residues. The trim removed 6 bases at V and 2 bases at J, leaving 5 bases unmatched. The germline V gene encodes CDR1 SNHLY and CDR2 FYNNEI. Here the CDR3 reads CASRQGTSGQETQYF. CDR3 in DNA: TGTGCCAGCAGGCAAGGGACTAGCGGACAAGAGACCCAGTACTTC.

The J gene is TRBJ1-2, the V gene TRBV27, with a tentative D call TRBD1 (5 bases). Germline CDR1 and CDR2: MNHEY and SMNVEV (reference sequence). The CDR3 is 16 amino acids. Trimming took off 3 bases at V and 4 bases at J, with 18 bases between the two ends. CDR3 region: CASSFNLGRGGYGYTF. CDR3 coding DNA: TGTGCCAGCAGTTTTAATTTGGGAAGGGGAGGCTATGGCTACACCTTC.

The chain carries TRBV14 and TRBJ1-1, with 12 bases identical to TRBD1. J was trimmed by 0 bases and V by 4 bases; bases with no gene match: 21. Germline CDR1 reads SGHDN; CDR2 reads FVKESK. CDR3 length equals 22 residues. The CDR3 DNA reads TGTGCCAGCAGCCCGAGGGACAGGGGGCTTGAGAGGCTTACTAAAATGAACACTGAAGCTTTCTTT. Translating it yields CASSPRDRGLERLTKMNTEAFF.

The chain couples TRBV12-3 or TRBV12-4 to TRBJ2-2, with 8 positions matching TRBD2. The length of the CDR3 is 16 residues. The ends lost 3 bases at V and 1 base at J; junction bases unmatched: 4. DNA for the CDR3: TGTGCCAGCAGTTTGTATCGGGGGGGGAACACCGGGGAGCTGTTTTTT. Encoded protein: CASSLYRGGNTGELFF.

This clonotype was seen a single time. This sequence joins TRBV21-1 and TRBJ1-2. TRBV21-1 has pseudogene status. The CDR3 length is 15 residues. The CDR3 nucleotides read TGTGCCAGCAGCAAAGGAGTTACCCTCGACTATGGCTACACCTTC. Translation: CASSKGVTLDYGYTF.

This chain joins TRBV6-6 and TRBJ1-1; the D is unclear. The ends were cut back, 10 bases at V and 1 base at J, with 7 bases in the middle. The CDR3 contains 11 residues. Germline loops: CDR1 MNHNY, CDR2 SVGAGI (reference sequence). In DNA, the CDR3 is TGTGCCACCAGATGGAACACTGAAGCTTTCTTT. Its protein is CATRWNTEAFF.

This clonotype appeared once. The CDR3 sequence is CASTTRGDRGTDTEAFF. In DNA form, the CDR3 reads TGTGCCAGCACCACGAGGGGGGACAGGGGTACGGACACTGAAGCTTTCTTT. The V call is TRBV2, the J call TRBJ1-1; TRBD1 matches at 10 bases. Germline V CDR1 and CDR2: SNHLY, FYNNEI. Unmatched junction bases numbered 14, after V lost 7 bases and J lost 3 bases. The CDR3 has 17 residues.

Only a few counts were recorded for this clonotype. The chain carries TRBV20-1 and TRBJ1-1; no clear D gene. V was clipped by 5 bases and J by 5 bases, with 9 bases between them. This CDR3 comprises 11 residues. Germline CDR1 reads DFQATT; CDR2 reads SNEGSKA (reference sequence). Here the CDR3 reads CSAHEGTEAFF. In nucleotides, the CDR3 is TGCAGTGCTCACGAGGGTACTGAAGCTTTCTTT.

The chain employs TRBV6-1 and TRBJ2-6, with D possibly matching TRBD1 (6 bases). V was pared by 8 bases and J by 0 bases, with 11 bases between. This CDR3 spans 15 amino acids. Germline V gives CDR1 MNHNS, CDR2 SASEGT. As DNA, the CDR3 is TGTGCCAGCCGGGACACCAGCTCTGGGGCCAACGTCCTGACTTTC. It yields the protein CASRDTSSGANVLTF.

This clonotype was picked up a small number of times. V is TRBV7-9 and J is TRBJ2-3, with D unresolved. CDR1 and CDR2 (germline): SEHNR, FQNEAQ (reference sequence). The CDR3 contains 14 residues. V dropped 5 bases and J dropped 3 bases, with 12 bases sitting between them. The CDR3 loop is CASSAPESTDTQYF. The CDR3, as DNA: TGTGCCAGCAGCGCACCGGAGTCGACAGATACGCAGTATTTT.

The sample holds many counts of this clonotype. The rearrangement uses TRBV5-1 and TRBJ1-1; D uncertain. Germline V gene data show CDR1 as SGHRS and CDR2 as YFSETQ. The ends were cut back, 1 base at V and 1 base at J, with 8 bases in the middle. There are 14 residues in the CDR3. CDR3 amino acids: CASSLNRPNTEAFF. The CDR3 DNA is TGCGCCAGCAGCTTGAACAGACCGAACACTGAAGCTTTCTTT.

The gene calls are TRBV6-1 and TRBJ2-6; a weak D match, TRBD1 (5 bases). Trimming shortened V by 4 bases and J by 5 bases, and 6 bases separated the two germline ends. The CDR3 runs to 13 residues. CDR1 is MNHNS, CDR2 SASEGT, per germline. CDR3 nucleotide sequence: TGTGCCAGCAGTGCAGGGTGGGCCAACGTCCTGACTTTC. Its translation: CASSAGWANVLTF.

This clonotype was counted only a few times. The chain links TRBV9 to TRBJ2-5; the match to TRBD2 covers 9 bases. The CDR3 totals 14 residues. V lost 3 bases to trimming and J lost 2 bases; unmatched junction nucleotides: 2. The germline CDR1 and CDR2 sequences are SGDLS and YYNGEE. The CDR3 DNA reads TGTGCCAGCAGCGACCTAGCGGGGCAAGAGACCCAGTACTTC. Translated, it gives CASSDLAGQETQYF.

The sample holds one count of this clonotype. The chain uses TRBV6-5 and TRBJ2-3; 8 nucleotides agree with TRBD2. The CDR3 totals 19 residues. V gave up 0 bases and J gave up 0 bases; unmatched junction bases: 11. Germline V gene lookup returns CDR1 MNHEY and CDR2 SVGAGI. This chain's CDR3 is CASSYSTGGGHLSTDTQYF. The CDR3 DNA follows: TGTGCCAGCAGTTACTCCACTGGCGGGGGGCATCTAAGCACAGATACGCAGTATTTT.

The chain couples TRBV9 to TRBJ2-2; D not certain. The CDR3 totals 13 residues. CDR1 SGDLS and CDR2 YYNGEE come from the germline V gene. With 0 bases removed from V and 6 bases from J, the gap between germline ends came to 6 bases. CDR3 bases: TGTGCCAGCAGCGTAGCCCGGGCCGGGGAGCTGTTTTTT. This codes for CASSVARAGELFF.

This clonotype was recorded at least ten times. V usage is TRBV29-1 and J usage is TRBJ2-3; D not resolved. Per germline, CDR1 SQVTM and CDR2 ANQGSEA. Deletions cut 4 bases from V and 0 bases from J, with 8 bases between. The CDR3 sequence is 13 residues long. This CDR3 reads CSVGVGSTDTQYF. CDR3 bases: TGCAGCGTTGGGGTCGGTAGCACAGATACGCAGTATTTT.